Below, 4 T cell receptor beta chains from the same sample are listed, as sequenced in a study of Ad26.COV2.S vaccination and SARS-CoV-2 variants. Data came from immunoSEQ multiplex PCR; TCRdb stores just in-frame clones and leaves some out. The table lists 350,000 to 500,000 clones, 88% of them singletons. Treatment defined: over 15 received Ad26.COV2.S at low or high dose, single or two shots; several received placebo; per-sample allocation not given. Sampling was performed 63 days after the first vaccine or placebo injection. The source material was peripheral blood, sampled in a trial of Ad26.COV2.S vaccine versus placebo. The receptors here all came from a person aged 18-60 years who received the Ad26.COV2.S COVID-19 vaccine or a placebo.

This clone was counted a single time. The V call is TRBV30, the J call TRBJ1-4; 8 bases match TRBD1. Germline-derived CDR1 and CDR2 are GTSNPN and SVGIG (reference sequence). The length of the CDR3 is 14 residues. Trimming removed 7 bases from V and 1 base from J; junction bases left unmatched: 5. The CDR3 here is CASTGAGTNEKLFF. The CDR3 nucleotides read TGTGCCTCGACAGGGGCGGGAACTAATGAAAAACTGTTTTTT.

The chain is built from TRBV19 and TRBJ2-7; 7 nucleotides line up with TRBD1. The germline gives CDR1 LNHDA, CDR2 SQIVND (reference sequence). The CDR3 totals 13 residues. V dropped 9 bases and J dropped 5; count of bases not matched to a gene: 10. The CDR3 nucleotides read TGTGCCAGAGAAACCGACAGGGATAACGAGCAGTACTTC. Residues: CARETDRDNEQYF.

The chain combines TRBV7-2 with TRBJ2-5; D remains unclear. Germline values: CDR1 SGHTA, CDR2 FQGNSA. This CDR3 has 15 amino acids. Trimming took off 5 bases at V and 4 bases at J, with 17 bases between the two ends. CDR3 sequence (DNA): TGTGCCAGCAGCCGGGCCGGCCCGAAGGGAGAGACCCAGTACTTC. The encoded protein is CASSRAGPKGETQYF.

The chain carries TRBV12-2 and TRBJ2-7. TRBV12-2 is a listed pseudogene. The CDR3 totals 16 residues. CDR3 region: CASRLARRLSSYEQYF. DNA of the CDR3: TGTGCAAGTCGCTTAGCGCGACGGTTAAGCTCCTACGAGCAGTACTTC.